The clone carrying this T cell receptor beta chain was recorded a few times. This entry comes from a study of T cells in Graves' hyperthyroidism and ophthalmopathy. Trimming left V 0 bases short and J 4 bases short, with 14 bases between. CDR1 is SGHRS and CDR2 is YFSETQ in the germline V gene. This CDR3 region has 16 residues. RNA transcripts gave rise to amplified TCR beta CDR3 regions. First-round RT-PCR of the TCR CDR3 relied on the HTBI primer set. TCRdb independently ran MiXCR on the multiplex PCR reads; one entry per CDR3 protein. The sample includes 550,000 to 800,000 distinct CDR3 sequences, approximately 15% of them seen just once. Patients aged 18 to 65 with hyperthyroidism were newly diagnosed, with duration under 2 months. The study left out patients who had uncontrolled infection, other autoimmune disease, pregnancy or lactation.

The source is a man aged 50-60 years with Graves' hyperthyroidism. The genes are TRBV5-1 and TRBJ2-1; D might be TRBD1 (6 bases). Sequencing input: blood. The CDR3 spells CASSLGSPGAYNEQFF. The DNA of the CDR3 is TGCGCCAGCAGCTTGGGGTCACCAGGGGCGTACAATGAGCAGTTCTTC.